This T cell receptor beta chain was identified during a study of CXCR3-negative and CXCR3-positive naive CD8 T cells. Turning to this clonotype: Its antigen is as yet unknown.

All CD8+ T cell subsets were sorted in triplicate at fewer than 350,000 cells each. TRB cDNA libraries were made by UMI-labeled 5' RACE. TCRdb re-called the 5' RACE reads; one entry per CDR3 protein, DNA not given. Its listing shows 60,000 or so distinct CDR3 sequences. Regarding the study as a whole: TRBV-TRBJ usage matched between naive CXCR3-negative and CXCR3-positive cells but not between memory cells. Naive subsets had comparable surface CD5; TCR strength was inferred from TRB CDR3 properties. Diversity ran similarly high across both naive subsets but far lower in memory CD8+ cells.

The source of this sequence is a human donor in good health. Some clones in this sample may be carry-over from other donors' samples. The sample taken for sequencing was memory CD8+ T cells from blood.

The CDR3: CASSLGGASTEAFF. The genes are TRBV5-1 and TRBJ1-1; there is no DNA to check the TCRdb D call of TRBD1. CDR1 is SGHRS and CDR2 is YFSETQ in the germline V gene. This CDR3 comprises 14 residues.